The text below deals with one T cell receptor beta chain. The antigen remains undetermined. Sequencing used immunoSEQ version 4 in survey mode. Each sample used up to 1 ug genomic DNA diluted to about 10 ng/uL. Sequencing was performed with immunoSEQ multiplex PCR; in TCRdb, only in-frame clones are kept and a portion is missing. The sample shows roughly 41,000 clones, roughly 87% of them seen only once. This specimen belongs to a study of persistence of HIV-infected CD4 T cells. This nonspecific control used anti-CD3/anti-CD28 bead stimulation of CD4+ T cells. Responding CD4+ T cells were sorted by upregulation of both CD40 ligand and CD69. The CDR3 spans 16 residues. CDR1 and CDR2 from the germline V gene are SGHVS and FQNEAQ. The V gene lost 5 bases and the J gene lost 2 bases, with 18 bases spanning the gap.

The clonotype comes from an adult man with HIV who was CMV-seropositive. This chain links TRBV7-8 with TRBJ2-5; D might be TRBD2 (5 bases). Sequenced here: CD4+ T cells sorted from PBMCs after roughly 18-hour stimulation, sampled from a patient who received antiretroviral therapy. Here the CDR3 reads CASSPRITGVQETQYF. In DNA, the CDR3 is TGTGCCAGCAGCCCTAGAATTACCGGGGTTCAAGAGACCCAGTACTTC.